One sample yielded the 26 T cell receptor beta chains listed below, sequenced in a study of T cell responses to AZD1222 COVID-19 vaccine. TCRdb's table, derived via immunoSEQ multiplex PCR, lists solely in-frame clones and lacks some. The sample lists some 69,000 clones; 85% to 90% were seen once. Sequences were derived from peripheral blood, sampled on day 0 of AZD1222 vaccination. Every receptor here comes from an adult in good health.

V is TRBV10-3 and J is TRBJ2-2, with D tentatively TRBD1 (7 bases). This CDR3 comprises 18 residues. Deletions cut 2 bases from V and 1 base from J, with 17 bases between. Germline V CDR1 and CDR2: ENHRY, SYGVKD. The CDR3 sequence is CAISEPSAGGLNTGELFF. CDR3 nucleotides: TGTGCCATCAGTGAGCCCTCGGCAGGGGGGCTGAACACCGGGGAGCTGTTTTTT.

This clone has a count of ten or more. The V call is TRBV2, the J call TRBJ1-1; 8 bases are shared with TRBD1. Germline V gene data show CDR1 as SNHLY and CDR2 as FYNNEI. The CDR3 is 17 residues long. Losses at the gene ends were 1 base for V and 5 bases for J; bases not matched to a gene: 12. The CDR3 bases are TGTGCCAGCAGTGAAGGCGGACAGGGCAAGAGAGGGACTGAAGCTTTCTTT. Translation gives CASSEGGQGKRGTEAFF.

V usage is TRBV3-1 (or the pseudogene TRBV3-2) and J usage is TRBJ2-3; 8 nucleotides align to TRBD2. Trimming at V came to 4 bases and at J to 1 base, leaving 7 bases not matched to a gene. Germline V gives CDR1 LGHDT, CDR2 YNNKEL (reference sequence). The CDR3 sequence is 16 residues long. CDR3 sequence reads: CASSRSELAGTDTQYF. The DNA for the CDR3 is TGTGCCAGCAGCCGTTCTGAACTAGCGGGCACAGATACGCAGTATTTT.

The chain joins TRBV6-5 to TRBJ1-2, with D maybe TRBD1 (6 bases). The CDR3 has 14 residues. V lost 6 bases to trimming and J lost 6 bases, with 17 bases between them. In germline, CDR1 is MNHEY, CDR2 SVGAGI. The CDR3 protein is CASSLGATGDGYTF. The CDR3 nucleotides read TGTGCCAGCAGCCTCGGTGCGACAGGCGATGGCTACACCTTC.

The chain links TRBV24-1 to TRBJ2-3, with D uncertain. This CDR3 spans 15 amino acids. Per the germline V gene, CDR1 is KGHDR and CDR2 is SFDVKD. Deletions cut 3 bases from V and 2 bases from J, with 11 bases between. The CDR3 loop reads CATSDPRLYTDTQYF. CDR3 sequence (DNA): TGTGCCACCAGTGATCCTCGACTTTACACAGATACGCAGTATTTT.

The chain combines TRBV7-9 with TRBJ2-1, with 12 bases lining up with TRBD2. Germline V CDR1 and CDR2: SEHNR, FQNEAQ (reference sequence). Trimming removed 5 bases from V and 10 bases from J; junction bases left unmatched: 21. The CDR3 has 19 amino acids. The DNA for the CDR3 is TGTGCCAGCAGCCCTCTCGCCAGCGGGCTAGCGGGGGGGGAACGGGAGCAGTTCTTC. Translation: CASSPLASGLAGGEREQFF.

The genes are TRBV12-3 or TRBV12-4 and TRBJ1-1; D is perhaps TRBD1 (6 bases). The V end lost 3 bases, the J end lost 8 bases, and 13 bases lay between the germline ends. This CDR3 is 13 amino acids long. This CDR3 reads CASSFGGRTEAFF. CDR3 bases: TGTGCCAGCAGTTTTGGGGGGCGCACAGAAGCTTTCTTT.

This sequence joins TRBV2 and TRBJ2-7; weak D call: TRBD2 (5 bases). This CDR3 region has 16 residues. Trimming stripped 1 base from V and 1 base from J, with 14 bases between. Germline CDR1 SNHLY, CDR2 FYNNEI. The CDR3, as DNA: TGTGCCAGCAGTGAAGGGTGGCCCACGGGGTCCTACGAGCAGTACTTC. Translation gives CASSEGWPTGSYEQYF.

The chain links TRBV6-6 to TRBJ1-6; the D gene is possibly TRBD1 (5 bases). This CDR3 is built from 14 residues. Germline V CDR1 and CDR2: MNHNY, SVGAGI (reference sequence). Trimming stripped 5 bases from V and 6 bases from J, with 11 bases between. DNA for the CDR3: TGTGCCAGCAGTCAGGGTGCCCTTAATTCACCCCTCCACTTT. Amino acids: CASSQGALNSPLHF.

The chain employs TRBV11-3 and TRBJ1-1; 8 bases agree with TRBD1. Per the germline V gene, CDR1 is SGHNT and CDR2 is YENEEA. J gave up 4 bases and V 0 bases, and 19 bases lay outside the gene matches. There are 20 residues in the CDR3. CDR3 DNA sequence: TGTGCCAGCAGCTTAGATCGAGGGCAGGGGGCCCACGGAGGATCCACTGAAGCTTTCTTT. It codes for CASSLDRGQGAHGGSTEAFF.

The CDR3 sequence: CASSIGLGNTEAFF. The CDR3 DNA sequence: TGTGCCAGTAGTATAGGGTTGGGGAACACTGAAGCTTTCTTT. The rearrangement joins TRBV19 to TRBJ1-1; D is ambiguous. With 1 base removed from V and 1 base from J, the gap between germline ends came to 7 bases. Looked up from germline, CDR1 is LNHDA and CDR2 is SQIVND (reference sequence). The CDR3 has 14 residues.

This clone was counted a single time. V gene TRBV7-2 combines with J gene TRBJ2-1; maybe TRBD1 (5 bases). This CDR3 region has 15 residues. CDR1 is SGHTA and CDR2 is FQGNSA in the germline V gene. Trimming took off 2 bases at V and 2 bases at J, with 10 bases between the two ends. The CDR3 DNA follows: TGTGCCAGCAGCTTAAGCAGGGTAACCTACAATGAGCAGTTCTTC. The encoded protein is CASSLSRVTYNEQFF.

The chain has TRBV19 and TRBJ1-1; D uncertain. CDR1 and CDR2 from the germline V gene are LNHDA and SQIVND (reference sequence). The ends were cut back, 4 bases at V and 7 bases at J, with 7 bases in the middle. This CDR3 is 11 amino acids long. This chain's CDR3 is CASSTGFEAFF. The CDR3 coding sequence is TGTGCCAGTAGTACGGGGTTTGAAGCTTTCTTT. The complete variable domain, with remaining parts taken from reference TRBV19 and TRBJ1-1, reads DGGITQSPKYLFRKEGQNVTLSCEQNLNHDAMYWYRQDPGQGLRLIYYSQIVNDFQKGDIAEGYSVSREKKESFPLTVTSAQKNPTAFYLCASSTGFEAFFGQGTRLTVV.

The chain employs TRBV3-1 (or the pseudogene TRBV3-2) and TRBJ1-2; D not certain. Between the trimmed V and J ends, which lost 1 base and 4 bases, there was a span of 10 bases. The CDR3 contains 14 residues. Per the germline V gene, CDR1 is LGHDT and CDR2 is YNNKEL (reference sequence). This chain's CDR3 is CASSQGFATYGYTF. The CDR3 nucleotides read TGTGCCAGCAGCCAAGGTTTCGCCACCTATGGCTACACCTTC.

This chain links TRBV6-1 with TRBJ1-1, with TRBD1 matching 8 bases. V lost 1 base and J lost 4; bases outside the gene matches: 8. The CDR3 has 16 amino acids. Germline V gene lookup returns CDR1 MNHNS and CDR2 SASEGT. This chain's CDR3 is CASSEGGLQGATEAFF. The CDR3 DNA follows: TGTGCCAGCAGTGAAGGGGGCCTTCAGGGGGCCACTGAAGCTTTCTTT.

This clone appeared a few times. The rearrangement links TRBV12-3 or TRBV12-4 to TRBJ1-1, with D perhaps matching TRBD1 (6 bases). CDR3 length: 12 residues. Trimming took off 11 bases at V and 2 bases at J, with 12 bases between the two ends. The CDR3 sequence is CASGGGNTEAFF. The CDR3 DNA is TGTGCCTCGGGCGGGGGCAACACTGAAGCTTTCTTT.

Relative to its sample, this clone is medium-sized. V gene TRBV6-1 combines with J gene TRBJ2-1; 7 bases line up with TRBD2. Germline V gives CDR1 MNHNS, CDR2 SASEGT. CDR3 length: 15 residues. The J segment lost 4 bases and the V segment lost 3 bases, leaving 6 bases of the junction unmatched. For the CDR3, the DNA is TGTGCCAGCAGTGAGGGGGGGGAGGGGTACAATGAGCAGTTCTTC. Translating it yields CASSEGGEGYNEQFF.

This CDR3 reads CASSPGEGANSPLHF. The CDR3 region has the DNA TGTGCCAGCAGCCCCGGGGAGGGCGCGAATTCACCCCTCCACTTT. V usage is TRBV9 and J usage is TRBJ1-6; no clear D. The ends were cut back, 4 bases at V and 7 bases at J, with 15 bases in the middle. The CDR3 is 15 amino acids. The V gene's germline CDR1 is SGDLS and CDR2 YYNGEE.

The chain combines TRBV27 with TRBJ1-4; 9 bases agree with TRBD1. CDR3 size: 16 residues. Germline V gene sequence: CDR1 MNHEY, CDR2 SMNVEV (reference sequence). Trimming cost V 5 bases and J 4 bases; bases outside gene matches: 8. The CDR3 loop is CASSRGPGQGNEKLFF. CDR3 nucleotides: TGTGCCAGCAGTAGGGGACCGGGACAGGGTAATGAAAAACTGTTTTTT.

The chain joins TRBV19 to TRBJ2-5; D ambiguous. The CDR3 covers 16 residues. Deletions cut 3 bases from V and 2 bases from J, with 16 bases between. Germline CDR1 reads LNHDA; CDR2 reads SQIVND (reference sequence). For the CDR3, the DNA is TGTGCCAGTAGTATTTGGTCCGACACGAGGCAAGAGACCCAGTACTTC. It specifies CASSIWSDTRQETQYF.

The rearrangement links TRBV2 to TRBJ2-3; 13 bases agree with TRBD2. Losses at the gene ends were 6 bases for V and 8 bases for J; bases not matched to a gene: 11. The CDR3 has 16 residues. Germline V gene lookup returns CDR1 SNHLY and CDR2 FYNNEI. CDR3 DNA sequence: TGTGCCAGCAGCCAAGGGACTAGCGGGGTCGCCGGTACGCAGTATTTT. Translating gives CASSQGTSGVAGTQYF.

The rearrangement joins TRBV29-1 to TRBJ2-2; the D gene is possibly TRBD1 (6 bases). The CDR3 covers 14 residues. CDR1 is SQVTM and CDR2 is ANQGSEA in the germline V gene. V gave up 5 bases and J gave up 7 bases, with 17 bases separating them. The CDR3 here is CSVRQDGQVGELFF. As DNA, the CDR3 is TGCAGCGTTCGACAGGACGGGCAGGTCGGGGAGCTGTTTTTT.

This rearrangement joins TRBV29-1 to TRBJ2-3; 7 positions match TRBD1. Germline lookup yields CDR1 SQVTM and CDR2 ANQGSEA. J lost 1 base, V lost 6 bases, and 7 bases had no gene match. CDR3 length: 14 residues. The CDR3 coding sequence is TGCAGCGTCGACGGACAGGTCCGCACAGATACGCAGTATTTT. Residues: CSVDGQVRTDTQYF.

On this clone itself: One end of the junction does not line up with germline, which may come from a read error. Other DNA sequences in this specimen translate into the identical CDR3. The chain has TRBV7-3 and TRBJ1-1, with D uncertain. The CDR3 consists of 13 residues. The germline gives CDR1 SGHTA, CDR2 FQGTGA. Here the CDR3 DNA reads TGCGCCAGCAGATTAGGGATGAACACTGAAGCTTTCTTT. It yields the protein CASRLGMNTEAFF.

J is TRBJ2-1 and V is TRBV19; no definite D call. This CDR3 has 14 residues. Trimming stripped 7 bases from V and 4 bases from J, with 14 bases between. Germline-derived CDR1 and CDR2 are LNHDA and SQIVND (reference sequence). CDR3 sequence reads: CASMMQAHYNEQFF. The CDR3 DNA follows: TGTGCCAGTATGATGCAGGCCCATTACAATGAGCAGTTCTTC.

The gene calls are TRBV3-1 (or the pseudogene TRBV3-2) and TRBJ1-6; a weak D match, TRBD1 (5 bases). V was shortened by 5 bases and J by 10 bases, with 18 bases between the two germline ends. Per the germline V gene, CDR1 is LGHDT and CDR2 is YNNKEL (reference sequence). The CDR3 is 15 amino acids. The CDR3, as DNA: TGTGCCAGCAGCTCGCAGGCCCTTCGGGGCTCACCCCTCCACTTT. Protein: CASSSQALRGSPLHF.